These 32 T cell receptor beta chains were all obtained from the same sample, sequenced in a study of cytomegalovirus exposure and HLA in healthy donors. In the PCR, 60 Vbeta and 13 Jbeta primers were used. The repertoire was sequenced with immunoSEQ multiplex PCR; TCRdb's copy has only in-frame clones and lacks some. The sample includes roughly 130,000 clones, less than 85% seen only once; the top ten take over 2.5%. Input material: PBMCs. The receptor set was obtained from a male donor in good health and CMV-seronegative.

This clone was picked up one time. CDR3 DNA: TGTGCCAGCAGCCGGGGACTAGCGGGAATTAGCGAGCAGTACTTC. Translated, it gives CASSRGLAGISEQYF. The gene calls are TRBV14 and TRBJ2-7; 13 nucleotides align to TRBD2. This CDR3 has 15 amino acids. Germline trimming cut 4 bases from V and 6 bases from J; bases unmatched to any gene: 6. Germline CDR1 reads SGHDN; CDR2 reads FVKESK.

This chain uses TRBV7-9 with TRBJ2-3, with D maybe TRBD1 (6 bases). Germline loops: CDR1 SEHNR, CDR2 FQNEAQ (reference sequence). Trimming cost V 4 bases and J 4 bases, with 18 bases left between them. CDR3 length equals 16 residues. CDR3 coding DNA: TGTGCCAGCAGCTCGATCTCTCCCCCAGGGGCAGATACGCAGTATTTT. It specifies CASSSISPPGADTQYF.

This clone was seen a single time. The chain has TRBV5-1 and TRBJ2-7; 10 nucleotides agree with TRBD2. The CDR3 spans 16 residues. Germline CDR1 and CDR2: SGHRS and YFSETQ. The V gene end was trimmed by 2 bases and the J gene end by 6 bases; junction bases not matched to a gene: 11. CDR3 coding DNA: TGCGCCAGCAGCTTCGGGCTAGCGGGGGTAATGGGCGAGCAGTACTTC. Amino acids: CASSFGLAGVMGEQYF.

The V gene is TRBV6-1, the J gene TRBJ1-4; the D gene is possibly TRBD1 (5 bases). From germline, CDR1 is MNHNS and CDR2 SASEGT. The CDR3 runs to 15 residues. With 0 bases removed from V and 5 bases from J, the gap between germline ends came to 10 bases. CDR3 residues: CASSEAGGGNEKLFF. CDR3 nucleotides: TGTGCCAGCAGTGAAGCGGGGGGGGGAAATGAAAAACTGTTTTTT.

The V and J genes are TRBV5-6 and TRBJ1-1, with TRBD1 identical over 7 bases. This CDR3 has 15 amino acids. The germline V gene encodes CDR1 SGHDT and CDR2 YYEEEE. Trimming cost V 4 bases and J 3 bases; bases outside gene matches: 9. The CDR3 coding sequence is TGTGCCAGCAGCGGGTTCAGGGGGAGTGACACTGAAGCTTTCTTT. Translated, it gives CASSGFRGSDTEAFF.

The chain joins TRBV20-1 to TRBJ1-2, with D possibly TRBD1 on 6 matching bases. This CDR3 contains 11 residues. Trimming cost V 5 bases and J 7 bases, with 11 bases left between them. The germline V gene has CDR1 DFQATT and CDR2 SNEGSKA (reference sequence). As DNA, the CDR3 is TGCAGTGCTTCTAACAGGGCTGGCTACACCTTC. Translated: CSASNRAGYTF.

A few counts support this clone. The CDR3 sequence is CARVTGEGLNQPQHF. DNA for the CDR3: TGTGCCAGGGTTACCGGGGAGGGGTTAAATCAGCCCCAGCATTTT. V and J are TRBV7-3 and TRBJ1-5; D perhaps matches TRBD1 (5 bases). The V gene lost 9 bases and the J gene lost 4 bases, with 19 bases spanning the gap. Germline V CDR1 and CDR2: SGHTA, FQGTGA. The CDR3 runs 15 residues. The full variable domain, in which reference TRBV7-3 and TRBJ1-5 provide the parts outside the CDR3, is GAGVSQTPSNKVTEKGKYVELRCDPISGHTALYWYRQSLGQGPEFLIYFQGTGAADDSGLPNDRFFAVRPEGSVSTLKIQRTERGDSAVYLCARVTGEGLNQPQHFGDGTRLSIL.

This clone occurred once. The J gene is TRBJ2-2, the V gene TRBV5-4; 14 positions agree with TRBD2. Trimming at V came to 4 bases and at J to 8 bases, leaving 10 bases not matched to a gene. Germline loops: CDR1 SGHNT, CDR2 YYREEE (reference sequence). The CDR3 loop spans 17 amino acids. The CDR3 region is CASSGGLAGDAGGELFF. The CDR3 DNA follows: TGTGCCAGCAGCGGGGGACTAGCGGGAGACGCTGGGGGGGAGCTGTTTTTT.

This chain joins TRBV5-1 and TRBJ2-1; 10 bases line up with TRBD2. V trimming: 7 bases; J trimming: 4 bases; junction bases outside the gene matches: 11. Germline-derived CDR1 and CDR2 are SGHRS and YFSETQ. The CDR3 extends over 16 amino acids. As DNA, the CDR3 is TGCGCCAGCCGGCAGGCTAGCGGGAGTGGTTACAATGAGCAGTTCTTC. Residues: CASRQASGSGYNEQFF.

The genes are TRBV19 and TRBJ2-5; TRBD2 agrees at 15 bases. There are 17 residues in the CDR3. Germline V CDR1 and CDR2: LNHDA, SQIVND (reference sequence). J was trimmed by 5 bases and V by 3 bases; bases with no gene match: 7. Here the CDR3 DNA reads TGTGCCAGTAGTATTGCCGGACTAGCGGGGGGGCAGGAGACCCAGTACTTC. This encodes CASSIAGLAGGQETQYF. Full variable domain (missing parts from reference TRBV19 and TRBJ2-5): DGGITQSPKYLFRKEGQNVTLSCEQNLNHDAMYWYRQDPGQGLRLIYYSQIVNDFQKGDIAEGYSVSREKKESFPLTVTSAQKNPTAFYLCASSIAGLAGGQETQYFGPGTRLLVL.

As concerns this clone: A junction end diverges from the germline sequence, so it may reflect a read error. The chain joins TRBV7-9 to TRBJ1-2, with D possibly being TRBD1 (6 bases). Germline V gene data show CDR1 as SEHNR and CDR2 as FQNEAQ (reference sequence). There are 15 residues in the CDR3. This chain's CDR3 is CSSSYSTGANYGYTF. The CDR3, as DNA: TGTTCCAGCAGCTATTCGACAGGTGCTAACTATGGCTACACCTTC.

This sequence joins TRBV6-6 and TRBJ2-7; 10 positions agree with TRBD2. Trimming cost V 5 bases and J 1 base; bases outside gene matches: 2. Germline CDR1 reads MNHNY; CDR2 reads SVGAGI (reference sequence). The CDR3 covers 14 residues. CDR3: CASSRLAGSYEQYF. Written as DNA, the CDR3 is TGTGCCAGCAGTCGACTAGCGGGTTCCTACGAGCAGTACTTC.

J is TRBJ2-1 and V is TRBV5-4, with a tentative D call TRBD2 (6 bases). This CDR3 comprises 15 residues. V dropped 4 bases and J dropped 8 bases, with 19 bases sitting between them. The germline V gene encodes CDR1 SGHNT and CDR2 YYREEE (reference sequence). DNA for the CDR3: TGTGCCAGCAGCCCCATTGGAGGGATATTGGATGAGCAGTTCTTC. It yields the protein CASSPIGGILDEQFF.

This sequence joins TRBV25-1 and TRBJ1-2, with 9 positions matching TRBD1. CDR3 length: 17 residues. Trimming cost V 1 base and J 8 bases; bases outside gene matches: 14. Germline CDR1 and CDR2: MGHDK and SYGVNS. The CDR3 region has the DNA TGTGCCAGCAGTGAATCCCTAAACTCCGGGACAGGGTACGGCTACACCTTC. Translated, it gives CASSESLNSGTGYGYTF.

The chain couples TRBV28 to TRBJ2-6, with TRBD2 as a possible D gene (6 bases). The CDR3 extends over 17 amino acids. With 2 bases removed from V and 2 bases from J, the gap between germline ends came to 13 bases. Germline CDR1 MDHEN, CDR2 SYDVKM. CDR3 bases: TGTGCCAGCAGTTTAGGGGGACTGGGCCCTGGGGCCAACGTCCTGACTTTC. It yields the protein CASSLGGLGPGANVLTF.

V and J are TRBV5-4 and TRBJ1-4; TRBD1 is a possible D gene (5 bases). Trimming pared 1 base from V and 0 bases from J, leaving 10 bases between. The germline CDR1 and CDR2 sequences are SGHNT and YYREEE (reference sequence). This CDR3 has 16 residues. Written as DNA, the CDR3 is TGTGCCAGCAGCTTGAGCGCGACAGCAACTAATGAAAAACTGTTTTTT. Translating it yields CASSLSATATNEKLFF.

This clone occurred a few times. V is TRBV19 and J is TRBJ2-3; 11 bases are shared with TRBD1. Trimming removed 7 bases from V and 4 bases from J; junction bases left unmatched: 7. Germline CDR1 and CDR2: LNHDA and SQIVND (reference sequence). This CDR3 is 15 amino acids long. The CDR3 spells CASTSDRGRSDTQYF. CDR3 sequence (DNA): TGTGCCAGTACCTCGGACAGGGGGCGATCAGATACGCAGTATTTT.

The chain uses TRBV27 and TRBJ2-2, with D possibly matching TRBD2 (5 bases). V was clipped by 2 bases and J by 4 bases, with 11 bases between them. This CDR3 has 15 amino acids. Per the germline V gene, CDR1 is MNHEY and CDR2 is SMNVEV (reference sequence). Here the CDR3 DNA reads TGTGCCAGCAGTTTAGCGGGTTTGGTCACCGGGGAGCTGTTTTTT. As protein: CASSLAGLVTGELFF.

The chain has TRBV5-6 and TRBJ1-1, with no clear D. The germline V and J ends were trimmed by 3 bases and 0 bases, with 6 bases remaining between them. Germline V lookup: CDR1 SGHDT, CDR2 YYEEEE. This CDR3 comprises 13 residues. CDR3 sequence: CASSSYMNTEAFF. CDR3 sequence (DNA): TGTGCCAGCAGCTCTTATATGAACACTGAAGCTTTCTTT.

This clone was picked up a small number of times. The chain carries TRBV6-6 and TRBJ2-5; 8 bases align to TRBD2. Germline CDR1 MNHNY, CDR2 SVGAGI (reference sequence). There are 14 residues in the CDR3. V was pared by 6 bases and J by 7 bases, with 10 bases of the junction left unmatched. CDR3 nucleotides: TGTGCCAGCAGACCGGGGGGGGATTTCGGGACCCAGTACTTC. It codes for CASRPGGDFGTQYF.

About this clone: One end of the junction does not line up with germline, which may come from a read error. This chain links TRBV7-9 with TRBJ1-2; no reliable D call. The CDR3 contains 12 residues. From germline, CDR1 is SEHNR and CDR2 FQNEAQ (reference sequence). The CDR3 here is CSSSPVDGGYTF. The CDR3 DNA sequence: TGTTCCAGCAGCCCGGTAGATGGTGGCTACACCTTC.

The CDR3 is CASDKCRTPKRLNTEAFF. In DNA, the CDR3 is TGTGCCAGCGACAAGTGCAGGACACCCAAGAGATTGAACACTGAAGCTTTCTTT. This chain connects TRBV21-1 to TRBJ1-1; the table's D gene call, TRBD1, was not cross checked with the DNA. TRBV21-1 is an annotated pseudogene. This CDR3 comprises 18 residues.

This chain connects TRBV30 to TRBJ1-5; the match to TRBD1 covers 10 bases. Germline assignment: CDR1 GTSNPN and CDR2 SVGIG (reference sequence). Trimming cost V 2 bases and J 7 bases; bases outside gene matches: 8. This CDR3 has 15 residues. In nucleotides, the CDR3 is TGTGCCTGGAGTTTCGGGACAGGGGCTGACCAGCCCCAGCATTTT. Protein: CAWSFGTGADQPQHF.

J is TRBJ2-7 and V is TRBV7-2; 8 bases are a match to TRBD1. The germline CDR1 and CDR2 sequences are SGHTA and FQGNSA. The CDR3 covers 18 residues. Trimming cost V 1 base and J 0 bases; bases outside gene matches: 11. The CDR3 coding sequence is TGTGCCAGCAGCTTAGGGTCCCGGACAGGGTTACTCTCCTACGAGCAGTACTTC. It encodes CASSLGSRTGLLSYEQYF.

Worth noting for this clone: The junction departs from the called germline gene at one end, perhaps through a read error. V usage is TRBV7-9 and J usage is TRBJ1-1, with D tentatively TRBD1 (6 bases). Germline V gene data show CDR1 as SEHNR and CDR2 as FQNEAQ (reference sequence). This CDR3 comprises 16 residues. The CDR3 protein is CSSSLVLTGISTEAFF. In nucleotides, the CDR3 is TGTTCCAGCAGCTTGGTTTTAACAGGGATTTCCACTGAAGCTTTCTTT. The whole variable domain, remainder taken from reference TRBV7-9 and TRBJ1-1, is DTGVSQNPRHKITKRGQNVTFRCDPISEHNRLYWYRQTLGQGPEFLTYFQNEAQLEKSRLLSDRFSAERPKGSFSTLEIQRTEQGDSAMYLCSSSLVLTGISTEAFFGQGTRLTVV.

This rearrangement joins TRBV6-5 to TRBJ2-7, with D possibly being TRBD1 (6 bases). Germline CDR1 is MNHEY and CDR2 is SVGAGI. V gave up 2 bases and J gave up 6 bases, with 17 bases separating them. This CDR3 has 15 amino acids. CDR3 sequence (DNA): TGTGCCAGCAGTTACGGGGGCGACCCCATTCGCGAGCAGTACTTC. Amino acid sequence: CASSYGGDPIREQYF.

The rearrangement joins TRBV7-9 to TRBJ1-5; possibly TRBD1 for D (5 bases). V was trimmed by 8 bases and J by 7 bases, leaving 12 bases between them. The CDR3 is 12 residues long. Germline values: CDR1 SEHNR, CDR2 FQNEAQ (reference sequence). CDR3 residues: CASSWGGQPQHF. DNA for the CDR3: TGTGCCAGCTCGTGGGGCGGCCAGCCCCAGCATTTT.

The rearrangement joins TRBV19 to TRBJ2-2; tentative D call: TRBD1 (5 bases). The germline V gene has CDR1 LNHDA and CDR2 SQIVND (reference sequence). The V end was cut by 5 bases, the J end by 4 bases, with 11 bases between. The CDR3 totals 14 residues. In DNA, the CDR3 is TGTGCCAGTAGTGGGCAACAGGTCACCGGGGAGCTGTTTTTT. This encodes CASSGQQVTGELFF.

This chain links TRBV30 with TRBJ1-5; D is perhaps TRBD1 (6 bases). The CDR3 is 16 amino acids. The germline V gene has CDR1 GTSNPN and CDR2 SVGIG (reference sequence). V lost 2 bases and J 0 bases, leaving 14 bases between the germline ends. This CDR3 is CAWSHGQHHSNQPQHF. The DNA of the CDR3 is TGTGCCTGGAGTCATGGACAGCACCATAGCAATCAGCCCCAGCATTTT.

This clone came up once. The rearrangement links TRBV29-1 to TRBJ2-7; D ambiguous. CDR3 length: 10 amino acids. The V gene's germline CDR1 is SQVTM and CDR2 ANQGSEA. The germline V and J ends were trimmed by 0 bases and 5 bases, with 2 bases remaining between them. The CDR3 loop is CSVEDDEQYF. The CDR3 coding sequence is TGCAGCGTTGAAGACGACGAGCAGTACTTC.

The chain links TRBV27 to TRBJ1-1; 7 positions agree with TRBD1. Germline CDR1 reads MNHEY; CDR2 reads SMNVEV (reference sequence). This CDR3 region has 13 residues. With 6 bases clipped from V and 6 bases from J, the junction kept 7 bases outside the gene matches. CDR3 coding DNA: TGTGCCAGCAGACTTGTCCAGGGGGCTGAAGCTTTCTTT. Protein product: CASRLVQGAEAFF.

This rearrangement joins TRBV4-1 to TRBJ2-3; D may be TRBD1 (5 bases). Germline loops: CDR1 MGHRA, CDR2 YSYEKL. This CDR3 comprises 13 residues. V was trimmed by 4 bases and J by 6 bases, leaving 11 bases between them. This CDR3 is CASSPRQRDTQYF. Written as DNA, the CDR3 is TGCGCCAGCAGCCCCCGACAGAGGGATACGCAGTATTTT.